A selection of T cell receptor beta chains follows, all from one sample in a study of T-cell reconstitution after alpha-beta-depleted transplantation in children. TCRdb passed the PCR reads through MiXCR, listing each CDR3 protein once. The sample lists 200,000 to 300,000 distinct CDR3 sequences, around 8% seen once, with nearly 6.5% in the top ten. The specimen comprised PBMCs, mostly from graft donor cells, sampled 180 days after TCRalphabeta/CD19-depleted stem cell transplant. The receptors come from a male patient under 18 who had a stem cell transplant for acute lymphoblastic leukemia, so the T cells may come from the graft donor. Both conserved end residues are part of each CDR3. A D gene is named only where the DNA matches it firmly. The size field is filled for only some rows; it gives once, few, many or a size class.

TRBV5-5,many,TRBJ2-7,NA,CASSFAGAIYEQYF,TGTGCCAGCAGCTTCGCGGGGGCAATATACGAGCAGTACTTC
TRBV7-2,many,TRBJ2-7,NA,CASSLRQGLAYEQYF,TGTGCCAGCAGCTTGCGCCAGGGTTTGGCCTACGAGCAGTACTTC
TRBV28,many,TRBJ1-2,NA,CASSLGQLYGYTF,TGTGCCAGCAGTTTAGGGCAGCTCTATGGCTACACCTTC
TRBV27,many,TRBJ2-1,TRBD2,CASSSGTRVNEQFF,TGTGCCAGCAGTTCAGGGACTAGAGTCAATGAGCAGTTCTTC
TRBV18,NA,TRBJ2-2,TRBD1,CASSPETGRMANTGELFF,TGTGCCAGCTCACCGGAGACAGGGAGAATGGCGAACACCGGGGAGCTGTTTTTT
TRBV15,many,TRBJ2-3,TRBD2,CATSRVMGLAASTDTQYF,TGTGCCACCAGCAGAGTCATGGGACTAGCGGCTAGCACAGATACGCAGTATTTT
TRBV3-1,many,TRBJ2-7,TRBD1,CASSQRFTGAEQYF,TGTGCCAGCAGCCAAAGGTTCACAGGGGCCGAGCAGTACTTC
TRBV18,many,TRBJ2-6,TRBD1,CASSPPGQGYGANVLTF,TGTGCCAGCTCACCCCCGGGACAGGGGTACGGGGCCAACGTCCTGACTTTC
TRBV5-1,NA,TRBJ1-3,NA,CASSPIPGSYTIYF,TGCGCCAGCAGCCCCATCCCGGGGTCTTACACCATATATTTT
TRBV20-1,many,TRBJ2-1,NA,CSARKGTSANEQFF,TGCAGTGCTAGAAAGGGTACTAGTGCAAATGAGCAGTTCTTC
TRBV5-1,many,TRBJ2-4,TRBD2,CASSLGLALAKNIQYF,TGCGCCAGCAGCTTGGGACTAGCACTGGCCAAAAACATTCAGTACTTC
TRBV27,many,TRBJ2-1,NA,CASSFYGLNLEQFF,TGTGCCAGCAGTTTTTATGGACTGAACCTTGAGCAGTTCTTC
TRBV18,NA,TRBJ2-7,NA,CASSGASVSYEQYF,TGTGCCAGCTCCGGTGCGTCGGTCTCCTACGAGCAGTACTTC